This T cell receptor beta chain was identified in a study of T cell responses to AZD1222 COVID-19 vaccine. Study-wide points: The peak T cell response came first, and repertoires were sampled only after it. Close to half of all spike-specific TCRs reportedly target regions of the variants that are unmutated.

About this clone: No antigen is known for it.

The CDR3 extends over 14 amino acids. V shed 6 bases, J shed 8 bases, and the junction held 8 bases outside the gene matches. Germline V gene sequence: CDR1 MDHEN, CDR2 SYDVKM. Profiled with immunoSEQ multiplex PCR; TCRdb holds only in-frame clones, not every one. Among about 99,000 clones listed, approximately 88% were seen once. The TCR comes from an adult in good health. This material consisted of peripheral blood, taken on day 0 of AZD1222 vaccination. This chain links TRBV28 with TRBJ1-4; 8 bases map to TRBD1. CDR3 bases: TGTGCCAGCAGCCGGGACAGGTTGAGAGAAAAACTGTTTTTT. Residues: CASSRDRLREKLFF.